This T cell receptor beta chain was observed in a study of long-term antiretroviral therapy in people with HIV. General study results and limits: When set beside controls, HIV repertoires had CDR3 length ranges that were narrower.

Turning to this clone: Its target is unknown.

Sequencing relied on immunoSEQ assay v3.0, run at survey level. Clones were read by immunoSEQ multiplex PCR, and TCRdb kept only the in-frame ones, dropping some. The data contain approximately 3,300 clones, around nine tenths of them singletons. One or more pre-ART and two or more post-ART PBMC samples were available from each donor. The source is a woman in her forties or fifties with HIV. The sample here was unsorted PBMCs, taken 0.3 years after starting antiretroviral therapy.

The CDR3 protein is CASSLGTGGVETQYF. The CDR3 DNA reads TGCGCCAGCAGCCTTGGGACAGGGGGCGTCGAGACCCAGTACTTC. The rearrangement uses TRBV5-1 and TRBJ2-5; the match to TRBD1 covers 12 bases. CDR1 is SGHRS and CDR2 is YFSETQ in the germline V gene. The CDR3 has 15 residues. V trimming: 4 bases; J trimming: 5 bases; junction bases outside the gene matches: 6.